The rows below give T cell receptor beta chains drawn from one sample of a study of T cell clonotyping in hematopoietic cell transplantation. Produced via immunoSEQ multiplex PCR; TCRdb's table is partial and in-frame only. The data show roughly 44,000 clones, about 96% seen once. The sample comprised peripheral blood mononuclear cells. These receptors all stem from a man aged 25 to 40 in good health. Some clones in this sample may be carry-over from other donors' samples. CDR3s leave out the opening cysteine and the closing phenylalanine or tryptophan. The order of the fields is V gene, CDR3 length, CDR3 protein.

v_gene: TRBV10-2; len: 12; CDR3aa: ASNNRGMGQPQH
v_gene: TRBV11-1; len: 12; CDR3aa: ASSARAGVSEAF
v_gene: TRBV10-1; len: 9; CDR3aa: ASGEADTQY
v_gene: TRBV6-5; len: 13; CDR3aa: ASSRGRASNYGYT
v_gene: TRBV4-1; len: 14; CDR3aa: ASSHLLAGGGYEQY
v_gene: TRBV27; len: 11; CDR3aa: ASSLRAYQPQH
v_gene: TRBV7-6; len: 10; CDR3aa: ASKPSTGELF
v_gene: TRBV11-2; len: 11; CDR3aa: ASSLDALRGYT
v_gene: TRBV5-1; len: 14; CDR3aa: ASSPGQGEKGETQY
v_gene: TRBV27; len: 13; CDR3aa: ASSSSSTSGNEQY
v_gene: TRBV11-3; len: 11; CDR3aa: ASSSRRADTQY
v_gene: TRBV7-3; len: 15; CDR3aa: ASSLTGTSGITGELF
v_gene: TRBV10-3; len: 12; CDR3aa: AIRDGGPNTPQH
v_gene: TRBV10-3; len: 12; CDR3aa: AISEVQGTDTQY
v_gene: TRBV11-3; len: 11; CDR3aa: ASSSTGGERYT
v_gene: TRBV14; len: 11; CDR3aa: ASSLQKGGRSL
v_gene: TRBV4-1; len: 13; CDR3aa: ASSHPDRRNQPQH
v_gene: TRBV29-1; len: 21; CDR3aa: SVEGRLGPTGSGRPAGEETQY
v_gene: TRBV7-8; len: 13; CDR3aa: ASSLIAGLHNEQF
v_gene: TRBV7-3; len: 12; CDR3aa: ASSLGTAKYGYT
v_gene: TRBV19; len: 15; CDR3aa: ASSISPWRQLNQPQH
v_gene: TRBV4-1; len: 12; CDR3aa: ASSQPVINTEAF
v_gene: TRBV28; len: 11; CDR3aa: ASSLPLSRPAF
v_gene: TRBV4-3; len: 12; CDR3aa: ASSPRQGLYEQF
v_gene: TRBV7-2; len: 12; CDR3aa: ASSFTGAAVEQY
v_gene: TRBV4-1; len: 12; CDR3aa: ASSLGGFTDTQY
v_gene: TRBV25-1; len: 11; CDR3aa: ASTETGAYEQY
v_gene: TRBV2; len: 12; CDR3aa: ASTSGGSSYEQY
v_gene: TRBV11-2; len: 14; CDR3aa: ASSLEGGIRTGELF
v_gene: TRBV7-2; len: 13; CDR3aa: ASSLVRESGNTIY
v_gene: TRBV19; len: 18; CDR3aa: ASSIRRGTGTGGSNYGYT
v_gene: TRBV6-1; len: 9; CDR3aa: ASSYGPDGF
v_gene: TRBV13; len: 12; CDR3aa: ASSSQGGGEKLF
v_gene: TRBV4-2; len: 14; CDR3aa: ASSQDLLRPPREAF
v_gene: TRBV27; len: 14; CDR3aa: ASRQGAGFRADTQY
v_gene: TRBV21-1; len: 13; CDR3aa: ASSKGDRVNETQY
v_gene: TRBV14; len: 12; CDR3aa: ASSQAVATGELF
v_gene: TRBV2; len: 13; CDR3aa: ASSGGGREYYEQY
v_gene: TRBV5-6; len: 14; CDR3aa: ASSLGWTGRSYEQY
v_gene: TRBV20-1; len: 9; CDR3aa: SARGRQGED
v_gene: TRBV6-5; len: 12; CDR3aa: ASLSTGTLETQY
v_gene: TRBV21-1; len: 15; CDR3aa: ASIPKDRGREGTEAF
v_gene: TRBV6-1; len: 12; CDR3aa: ASRPIKVQETQY
v_gene: TRBV30; len: 14; CDR3aa: AWSDPSFFGYNEQF
v_gene: TRBV11-2; len: 12; CDR3aa: ASSLGRGPYEQY
v_gene: TRBV30; len: 13; CDR3aa: AWSVRGQGPSGYT
v_gene: TRBV15; len: 14; CDR3aa: ATSRKRQGGNTEAF
v_gene: TRBV6-5; len: 12; CDR3aa: ASGVGQMYTEAF
v_gene: TRBV11-2; len: 13; CDR3aa: ASSAIRGLAGELF
v_gene: TRBV6-5; len: 10; CDR3aa: ASSYSWDEQF
v_gene: TRBV5-4; len: 11; CDR3aa: ASSLRGYDEQY
v_gene: TRBV19; len: 16; CDR3aa: ASSGLAGGLSGANVLT
v_gene: TRBV7-2; len: 15; CDR3aa: ASSFPTQGGRGNTIY
v_gene: TRBV30; len: 10; CDR3aa: AWSLGTETQY
v_gene: TRBV6-6; len: 12; CDR3aa: ASMPAGPSYEQY
v_gene: TRBV30; len: 13; CDR3aa: AWSVGTSGSGEQF